This TCR beta chain stems from a study of shared clonotypes between healthy human individuals. Across the study: The study drew on a couple of women and a few men aged 18 to 49 as donors. The study, taken as a whole, reports: Richness estimates generally favored naive over memory subsets.

As defined, naive CD8 cells were CD45RO-negative and positively selected for CCR7, with terminally differentiated effector memory CD45RA+ cells excluded. The repertoire was sequenced with immunoSEQ multiplex PCR; TCRdb's copy has only in-frame clones and lacks some. The sample contains 550,000 to 750,000 clones, 95% to 96% of which appear only once. Germline lookup yields CDR1 SGHVS and CDR2 FQNEAQ. CDR3 length: 13 residues. To note about this clone: Its antigen is not known.

Sequencing used naive CD8+ T cells sorted from blood. This sequence originates from a woman younger than 45 in good health. This chain uses TRBV7-8 with TRBJ2-5; D perhaps matches TRBD2 (6 bases). The J call may be incorrect, as the DNA end agrees better with TRBJ2-7. This CDR3 reads CAGRGTDSYEQYF. DNA for the CDR3: TGTGCCGGACGGGGGACGGACTCCTACGAGCAGTACTTC.